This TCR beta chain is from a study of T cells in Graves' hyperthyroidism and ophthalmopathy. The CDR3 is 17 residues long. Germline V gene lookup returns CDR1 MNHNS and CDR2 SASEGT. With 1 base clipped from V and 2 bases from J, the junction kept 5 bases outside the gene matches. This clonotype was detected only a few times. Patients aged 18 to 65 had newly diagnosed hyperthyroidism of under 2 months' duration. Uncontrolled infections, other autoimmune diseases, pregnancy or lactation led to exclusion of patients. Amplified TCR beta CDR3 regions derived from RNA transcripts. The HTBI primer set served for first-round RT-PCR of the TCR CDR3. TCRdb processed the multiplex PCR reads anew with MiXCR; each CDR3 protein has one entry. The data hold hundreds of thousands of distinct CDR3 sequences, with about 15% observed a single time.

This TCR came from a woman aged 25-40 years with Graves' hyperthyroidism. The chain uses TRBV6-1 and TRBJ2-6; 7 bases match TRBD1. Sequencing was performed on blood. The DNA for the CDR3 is TGTGCCAGCAGTGAAGTCTTAGGGGGCGCTGGGGCCAACGTCCTGACTTTC. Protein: CASSEVLGGAGANVLTF.